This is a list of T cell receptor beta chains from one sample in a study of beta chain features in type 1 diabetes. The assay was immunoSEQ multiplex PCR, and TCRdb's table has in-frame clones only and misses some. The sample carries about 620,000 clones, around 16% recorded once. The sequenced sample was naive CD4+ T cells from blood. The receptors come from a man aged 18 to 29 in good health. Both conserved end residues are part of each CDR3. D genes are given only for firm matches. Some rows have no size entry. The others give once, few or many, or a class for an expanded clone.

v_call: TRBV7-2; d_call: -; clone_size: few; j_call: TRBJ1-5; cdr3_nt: TGTGCCAGCAGCTTAGCAGGGTTCAATCAGCCCCAGCATTTT; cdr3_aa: CASSLAGFNQPQHF
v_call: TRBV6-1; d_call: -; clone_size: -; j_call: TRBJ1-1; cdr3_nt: TGTGCCAGCAGTGAAGCGGGCACTGAAGCTTTCTTT; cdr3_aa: CASSEAGTEAFF
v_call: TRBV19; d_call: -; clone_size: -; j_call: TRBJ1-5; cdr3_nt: TGTGCCAGTAGTTTGAATGGCAATCAGCCCCAGCATTTT; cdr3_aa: CASSLNGNQPQHF
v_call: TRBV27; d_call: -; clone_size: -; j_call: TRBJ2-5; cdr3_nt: TGTGCCAGCAGTTCCAGGGGGGCACTCCAAGAGACCCAGTACTTC; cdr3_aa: CASSSRGALQETQYF
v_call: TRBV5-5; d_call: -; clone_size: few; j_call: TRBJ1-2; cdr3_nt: TGTGCCAGCAGCGATGGTCTCTTGAGATCAAGACCTAACTATGGCTACACCTTC; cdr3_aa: CASSDGLLRSRPNYGYTF
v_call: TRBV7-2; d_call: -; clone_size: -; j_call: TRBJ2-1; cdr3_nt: TGTGCCAGCAGCTTAGGGCCTACCAGGAGCTCCTACAATGAGCAGTTCTTC; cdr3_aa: CASSLGPTRSSYNEQFF
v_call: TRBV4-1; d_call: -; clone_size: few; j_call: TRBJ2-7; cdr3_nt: TGCGCCAGCAGCCAAGGGGTCTTCACCCGGAGCTCCTACGAGCAGTACTTC; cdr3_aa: CASSQGVFTRSSYEQYF
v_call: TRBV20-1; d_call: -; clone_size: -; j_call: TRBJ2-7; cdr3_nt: TGCAGTGCTAGAGATTTGGGGGAGCAGTACTTC; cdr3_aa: CSARDLGEQYF
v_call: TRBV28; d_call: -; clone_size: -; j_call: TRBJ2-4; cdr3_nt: TGTGCCAGCAGTCCGGTACAGGGATGGAACATTCAGTACTTC; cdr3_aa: CASSPVQGWNIQYF
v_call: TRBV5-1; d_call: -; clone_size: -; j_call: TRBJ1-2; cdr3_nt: TGCGCCAGCAGTCTAGGACAGTTCGGGTACACCTTC; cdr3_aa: CASSLGQFGYTF
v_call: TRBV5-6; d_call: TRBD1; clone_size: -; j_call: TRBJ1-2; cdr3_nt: TGTGCCAGCAGCTTTAGACAGGGCACCTATGGCTACACCTTC; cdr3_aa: CASSFRQGTYGYTF
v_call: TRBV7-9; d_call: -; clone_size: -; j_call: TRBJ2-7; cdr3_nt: TGTGCCAGCAGCTCCATGGGCGGGGGCCCCTACGAGCAGTACTTC; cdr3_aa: CASSSMGGGPYEQYF
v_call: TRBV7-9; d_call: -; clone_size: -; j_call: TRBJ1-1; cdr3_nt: TGTGCCAGCAGCTCCTCGTCCACTGAAGCTTTCTTT; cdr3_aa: CASSSSSTEAFF
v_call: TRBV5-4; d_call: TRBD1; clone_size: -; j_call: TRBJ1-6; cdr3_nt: TGTGCCAGCAGCTCCACAGGGGGGGATTCACCCCTCCACTTT; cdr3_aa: CASSSTGGDSPLHF
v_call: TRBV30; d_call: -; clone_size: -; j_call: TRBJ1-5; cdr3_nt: TGTGCCTGGAGTATTGGAGGCAATCAGCCCCAGCATTTT; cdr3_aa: CAWSIGGNQPQHF
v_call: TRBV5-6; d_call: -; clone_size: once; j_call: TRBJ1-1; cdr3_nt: TGTGCCAGCAGCTTGTTTGGCAAGAACACTGAAGCTTTCTTT; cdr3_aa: CASSLFGKNTEAFF
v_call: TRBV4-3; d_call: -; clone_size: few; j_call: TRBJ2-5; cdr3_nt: TGCGCCAGCAGCCAGAATGGGGGGGAGACCCAGTACTTC; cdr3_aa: CASSQNGGETQYF
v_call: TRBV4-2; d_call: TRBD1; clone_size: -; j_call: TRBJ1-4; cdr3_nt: TGTGCCAGCAGCCAAGATAGGGGACAGCTAGGTGAAAAACTGTTTTTT; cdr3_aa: CASSQDRGQLGEKLFF
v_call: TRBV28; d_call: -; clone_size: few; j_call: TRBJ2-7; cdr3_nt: TGTGCCAGCAGGAGCTACGAGCAGTACTTC; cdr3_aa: CASRSYEQYF
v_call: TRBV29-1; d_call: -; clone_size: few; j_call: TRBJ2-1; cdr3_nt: TGCAGCGCCCCCGGGATCAATGAGCAGTTCTTC; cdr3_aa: CSAPGINEQFF
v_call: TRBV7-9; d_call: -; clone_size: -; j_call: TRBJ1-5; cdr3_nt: TGTGCCAGCAGCTTAGCAGGTCGGGACGGAGGTTTCAATCAGCCCCAGCATTTT; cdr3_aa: CASSLAGRDGGFNQPQHF
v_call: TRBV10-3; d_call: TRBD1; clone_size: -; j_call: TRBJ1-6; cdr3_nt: TGTGCCATCTCGACAGGGGGTAATTCACCCCTCCACTTT; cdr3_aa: CAISTGGNSPLHF
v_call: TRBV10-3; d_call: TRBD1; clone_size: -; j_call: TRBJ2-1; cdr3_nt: TGTGCCATCAGTGCGCCGAAACCGGGACAGGGGACGAATGAGCAGTTCTTC; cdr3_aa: CAISAPKPGQGTNEQFF
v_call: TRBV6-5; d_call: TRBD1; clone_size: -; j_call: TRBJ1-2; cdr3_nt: TGTGCCAGCAGTTACTTGACAGGGGGAAGCGGTGGCTACACCTTC; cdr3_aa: CASSYLTGGSGGYTF
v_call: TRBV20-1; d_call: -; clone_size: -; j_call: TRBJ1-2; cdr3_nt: TGCAGTGTTGCGGGGGAAGGCTACACCTTC; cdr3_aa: CSVAGEGYTF
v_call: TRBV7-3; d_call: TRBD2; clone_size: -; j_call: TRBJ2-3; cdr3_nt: TGTGCCAGCAGCTCCCAGCGGGGGCGTACAGATACGCAGTATTTT; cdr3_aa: CASSSQRGRTDTQYF
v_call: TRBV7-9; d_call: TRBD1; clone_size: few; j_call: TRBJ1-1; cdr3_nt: TGTGCCAGCAGTTTAACTACAGGGGGCACTGAAGCTTTCTTT; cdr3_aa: CASSLTTGGTEAFF
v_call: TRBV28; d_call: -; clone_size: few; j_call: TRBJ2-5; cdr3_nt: TGTGCCAGTCTACAGGACGGGACTGTGGTGACCCAGTACTTC; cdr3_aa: CASLQDGTVVTQYF
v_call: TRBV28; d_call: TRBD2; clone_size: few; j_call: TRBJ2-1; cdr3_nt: TGTGCCAGCAGCCGCGGCGGGAGCTCCTACAATGAGCAGTTCTTC; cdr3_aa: CASSRGGSSYNEQFF
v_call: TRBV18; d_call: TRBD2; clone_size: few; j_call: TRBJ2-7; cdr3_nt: TGTGCCAGCTCACAGGGACTAGCGGGAGTGTACGAGCAGTACTTC; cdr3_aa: CASSQGLAGVYEQYF
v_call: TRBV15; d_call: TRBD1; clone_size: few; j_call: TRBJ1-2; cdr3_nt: TGTGCCACCAGCAGAGATGACGGGAGGGGGCGAGGCTACACCTTC; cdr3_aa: CATSRDDGRGRGYTF
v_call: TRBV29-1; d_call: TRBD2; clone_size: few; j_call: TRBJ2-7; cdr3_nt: TGCAGCGTTGAAGATCGGCGGGGGAGGGCCTACGAGCAGTACTTC; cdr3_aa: CSVEDRRGRAYEQYF
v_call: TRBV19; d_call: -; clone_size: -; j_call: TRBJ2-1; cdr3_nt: TGTGCCAGTAGTTTCACGGGGGGCAGAGGGAATGAGCAGTTCTTC; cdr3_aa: CASSFTGGRGNEQFF
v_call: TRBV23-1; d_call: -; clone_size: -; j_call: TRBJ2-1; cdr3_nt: TGCGCCAGCAGTCAATCCCGGGACACCGGACCCAATGAGCAGTTCTTC; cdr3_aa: CASSQSRDTGPNEQFF
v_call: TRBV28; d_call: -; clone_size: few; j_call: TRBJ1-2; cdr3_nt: TGTGCCAGCAGGGGCCCCTCCGGGGCGACTTTTGGGGGCTACACCTTC; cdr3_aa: CASRGPSGATFGGYTF
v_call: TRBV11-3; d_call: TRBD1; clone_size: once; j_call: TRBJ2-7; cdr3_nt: TGTGCCAGCAGCGTCTGGACAGGGATCTACGAGCAGTACTTC; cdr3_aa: CASSVWTGIYEQYF
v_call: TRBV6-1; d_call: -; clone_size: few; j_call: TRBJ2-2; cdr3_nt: TGTGCCAGCAGTGAAGCGAGGACCGGGGAGCTGTTTTTT; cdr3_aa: CASSEARTGELFF
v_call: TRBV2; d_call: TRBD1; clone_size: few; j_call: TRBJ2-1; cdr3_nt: TGTGCCAGCAGTGAACCGCGGACAGGAAGGATGTACAATGAGCAGTTCTTC; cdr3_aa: CASSEPRTGRMYNEQFF
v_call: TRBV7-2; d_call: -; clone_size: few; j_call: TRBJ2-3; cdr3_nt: TGTGCCAGCAGCTTAGTTTCCGGGCGGGCCGCAGATACGCAGTATTTT; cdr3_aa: CASSLVSGRAADTQYF
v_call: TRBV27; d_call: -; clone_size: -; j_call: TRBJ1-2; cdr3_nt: TGTGCCACCGACGATGATAACTATGGCTACACCTTC; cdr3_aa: CATDDDNYGYTF
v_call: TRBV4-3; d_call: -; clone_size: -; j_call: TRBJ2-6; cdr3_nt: TGCGCCAGCAGCCCCGGAGGGTCTGGGGCCAACGTCCTGACTTTC; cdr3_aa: CASSPGGSGANVLTF
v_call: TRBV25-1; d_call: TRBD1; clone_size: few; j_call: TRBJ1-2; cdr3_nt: TGTGCCAGCAGTGAGCGGACAGGTCTTGGCTACACCTTC; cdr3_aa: CASSERTGLGYTF
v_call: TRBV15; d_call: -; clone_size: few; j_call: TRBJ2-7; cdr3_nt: TGTGCCACCAGCCAAAAGCCCGGGGCACGAACCTACGAGCAGTACTTC; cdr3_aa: CATSQKPGARTYEQYF
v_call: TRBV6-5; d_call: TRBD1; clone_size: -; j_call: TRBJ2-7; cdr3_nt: TGTGCCAGCAGTTACGCCGGGACAGGGGACCACGAGCAGTACTTC; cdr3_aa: CASSYAGTGDHEQYF
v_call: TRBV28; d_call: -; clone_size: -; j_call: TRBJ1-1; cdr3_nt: TGTGCCAGCAGTAAACCGGGTCAGGGTAAAGCTTTCTTT; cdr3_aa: CASSKPGQGKAFF
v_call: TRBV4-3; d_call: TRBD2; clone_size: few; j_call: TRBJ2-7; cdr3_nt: TGCGCCAGCAGCCAAGGGAGCGGGAGTAACTACGAGCAGTACTTC; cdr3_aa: CASSQGSGSNYEQYF
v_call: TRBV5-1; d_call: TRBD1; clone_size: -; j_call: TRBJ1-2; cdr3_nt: TGCGCCAGCAGCTGGGACAGGGAAACGGGCGGCTACACCTTC; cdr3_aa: CASSWDRETGGYTF
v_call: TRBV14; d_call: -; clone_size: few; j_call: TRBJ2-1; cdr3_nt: TGTGCCAGCAGCGGCCTAGCGAACTACAATGAGCAGTTCTTC; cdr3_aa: CASSGLANYNEQFF
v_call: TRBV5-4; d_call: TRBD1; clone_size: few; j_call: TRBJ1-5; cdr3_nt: TGTGCCAGCAGCCGGACAGGGGATAGCAATCAGCCCCAGCATTTT; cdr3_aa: CASSRTGDSNQPQHF
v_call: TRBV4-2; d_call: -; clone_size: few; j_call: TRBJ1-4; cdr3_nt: TGTGCCAGCAGCCACCGACAGGCGAGAGATGAAAAACTGTTTTTT; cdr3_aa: CASSHRQARDEKLFF
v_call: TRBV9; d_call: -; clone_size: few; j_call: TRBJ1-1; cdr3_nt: TGTGCCAGCAGCAATAGTGGGGGGCGCCGAGCTTTCTTT; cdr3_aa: CASSNSGGRRAFF
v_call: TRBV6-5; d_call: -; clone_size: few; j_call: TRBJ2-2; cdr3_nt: TGTGCCAGCAGTTACTTGGCAGCGAACACCGGGGAGCTGTTTTTT; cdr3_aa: CASSYLAANTGELFF
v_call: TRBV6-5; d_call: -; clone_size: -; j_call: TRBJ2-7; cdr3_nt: TGTGCCAGCAGTCCGACGGCCCGCGAGCAGTACTTC; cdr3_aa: CASSPTAREQYF
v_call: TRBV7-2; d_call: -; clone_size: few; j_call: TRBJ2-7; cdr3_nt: TGTGCCAGCACCCCCAATTTGGCTACCCGGCGGTCCTACGAGCAGTACTTC; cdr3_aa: CASTPNLATRRSYEQYF
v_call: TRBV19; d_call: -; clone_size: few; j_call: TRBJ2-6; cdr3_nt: TGTGCCAGTAGTATGCGAGGCTCTGGGGCCAACGTCCTGACTTTC; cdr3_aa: CASSMRGSGANVLTF
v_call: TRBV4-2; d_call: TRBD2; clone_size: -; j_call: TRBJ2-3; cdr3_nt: TGTGCCAGCAGCCAAGATGGGGGGGATTCGGATACGCAGTATTTT; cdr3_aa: CASSQDGGDSDTQYF
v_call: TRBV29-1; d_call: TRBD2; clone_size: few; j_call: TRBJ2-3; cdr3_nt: TGCAGCGTTGACAGTCTAGCGGGAGGAGATACGCAGTATTTT; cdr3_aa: CSVDSLAGGDTQYF